This T cell receptor (beta chain) is from a study of PD-L1 blockade in urothelial cancer (dated by TCRdb to the late 2010s). Concerning the study at large: Every patient began therapy around 2014 and was given atezolizumab 1,200 mg intravenously every 3 weeks. Twenty-five of 29 patients were identified as males with urothelial cancer of bladder origin, and a prior smoking history was reported by 18 of 29 patients. Patients had an ECOG performance status of 0 or 1 and had received between 0 and 3 prior chemotherapy regimens. Blood samples were analyzed at two time points: 3 weeks after treatment start (second dose) and 6 weeks after treatment start. Blood samples gave a median of roughly 150,000 T cells and 80,000 to 95,000 unique TCRs, with a median clonality of approximately 0.08. An exploratory multi-omic analysis was conducted of the somatic, immune and clinical correlates of response to PD-L1 blockade with atezolizumab in urothelial cancer. Pretreatment tumor samples, along with matched peripheral blood serially collected before and after atezolizumab treatment, were subjected to TCR sequencing. Durable clinical benefit was defined as progression-free survival longer than 6 months, and TCR features were also tested against progression-free and overall survival. In the same patients, pretreatment tumors underwent whole exome sequencing and RNA sequencing in addition to TCR sequencing. Durable clinical benefit was achieved by nine patients and was not achieved by 20 patients. Under 30 patients had pretreatment blood TCR-seq, about 24 had at least one posttreatment blood collection, and about 24 had tumor TCR-seq. Broad study findings and their caveats: Improved progression-free and overall survival was found to be associated with pretreatment peripheral blood TCR clonality below the median. Small sample size (n ≈ 29) and many exploratory analyses mean the results are intended to be hypothesis-generating. Greater expansion of tumor-associated TCR clones in peripheral blood 3 weeks after the start of treatment was observed in patients with durable benefit (n of about 24, p = 0.022).

Read against the paper, the sample's time point label means: pretreatment peripheral blood. The cohort comprised 25 to 35 patients with locally advanced or metastatic urothelial carcinoma treated at Memorial Sloan Kettering on a trial protocol. Peripheral blood mononuclear cells were collected from each patient pretreatment and during treatment, giving between 1 and 8 total time points per patient. The Qiagen DNeasy Blood extraction kit was used to purify genomic DNA from total PBMCs and from tumor samples. PBMCs were collected pretreatment and during treatment and were isolated and stored as previously described. Synthetic TCR analog templates were spiked into each PCR so that absolute template abundance could be estimated from read counts. Using the immunoSEQ assay, TCRbeta CDR3 regions were amplified from genomic DNA with bias-controlled V and J gene primers. Sequencing of rearranged TCRbeta segments was done at approximately 20X coverage. Per the original workflow: Clustering was used to correct sequencing errors, and CDR3s were annotated against IMGT to assign V, D and J genes. Downstream analyses used only productive TCRbeta rearrangements and left out out-of-frame or stop-codon sequences. Clonality was calculated as one minus the Shannon entropy normalized by the log of the number of unique productive sequences. Fisher's exact test with Benjamini-Hochberg correction, at a threshold of adjusted p below 0.01, was used to find clones that differed between time points or between blood and tumor. Imported from immuneACCESS, the table was reduced by TCRdb to in-frame sequences with V and J called. These copies leave out some clones; in studies compared against another copy, an unresolved V gene accounts for under half, and the cause of the remainder is not known. V and J calls and clone size are as listed in that table; D and trimming were resolved from the DNA. The sample profile shows under 95,000 clones; roughly 84% of them were found once. The ten largest clones take up about 2.1% of the sample.

The sample holds one count of this clone. There is no known antigen for this receptor. Nothing much larger sits one base from this clone, and base qualities are not available. This specimen was PBMCs, taken around atezolizumab (anti-PD-L1) treatment. This TCR was sampled from a man between 60 and 70 years old with urothelial cancer.

The CDR3 loop reads CAWSRGAEPTQYF. The base sequence is TGTGCCTGGAGTCGGGGGGCGGAACCGACCCAGTACTTC. Here the chain combines TRBV30 and TRBJ2-5; the D gene is possibly TRBD2, with 7 bases matching. V is clipped by 2 bases and J by 7 bases, and the sequence between their germline boundaries is 14 bases long. From the germline V gene (reference sequence), CDR1 is GTSNPN and CDR2 is SVGIG. The CDR3 spans 13 residues, from the cysteine through the phenylalanine. Only the CDR3 part of the read is kept: 39 bases, read in frame from the first base.